A selection of T cell receptor beta chains follows, all from one sample in a study of technical replicates of blood from a handful of donors. Method: immunoSEQ multiplex PCR; TCRdb's copy keeps in-frame clones and lacks some. The data hold tens of thousands of clones, with about 89% observed a single time. The sample taken for sequencing was T cells isolated from PBMCs. Receptor source: a human donor in good health. Both conserved end residues are part of each CDR3.

J gene: TRBJ1-1
V gene: TRBV6-5
CDR3 protein: CASSYDRSSTEAFF

J gene: TRBJ1-1
V gene: TRBV30
CDR3 protein: CAWSGHFGGAFF

J gene: TRBJ2-7
V gene: TRBV19
CDR3 protein: CASRPGTGERHEQYF

J gene: TRBJ1-2
V gene: TRBV6-1
CDR3 protein: CASRNRGGRDGYTF

J gene: TRBJ1-4
V gene: TRBV28
CDR3 protein: CASGDTGRANEKLFF

J gene: TRBJ1-3
V gene: TRBV7-3
CDR3 protein: CASSPSGEKNTIYF

J gene: TRBJ2-6
V gene: TRBV5-1
CDR3 protein: CASSFTTGTGANVLTF

J gene: TRBJ2-3
V gene: TRBV6-1
CDR3 protein: CATAIRSTDTQYF

J gene: TRBJ2-2
V gene: TRBV5-1
CDR3 protein: CASSWLAGEHTGELFF

J gene: TRBJ2-1
V gene: TRBV12-5
CDR3 protein: CASGFGGIGNEQFF

J gene: TRBJ1-1
V gene: TRBV28
CDR3 protein: CASYGGGRNTEAFF

J gene: TRBJ2-5
V gene: TRBV27
CDR3 protein: CASSLGRAPETQYF

J gene: TRBJ2-3
V gene: TRBV29-1
CDR3 protein: CSVHSTSGGGFISDTQYF

J gene: TRBJ1-4
V gene: TRBV9
CDR3 protein: CASSVSPATNEKLFF

J gene: TRBJ1-5
V gene: TRBV7-8
CDR3 protein: CASSSSWTAHQPQHF

J gene: TRBJ2-7
V gene: TRBV6-5
CDR3 protein: CASSYGGSPYEQYF

J gene: TRBJ2-7
V gene: TRBV4-1
CDR3 protein: CASSLAAGSRSYEQYF

J gene: TRBJ2-1
V gene: TRBV5-1
CDR3 protein: CASSLTGGEHNEQFF

J gene: TRBJ2-1
V gene: TRBV7-9
CDR3 protein: CASRRTSGSSYNEQFF

J gene: TRBJ2-3
V gene: TRBV7-7
CDR3 protein: CASSPSSGYTDTQYF

J gene: TRBJ2-7
V gene: TRBV6-1
CDR3 protein: CASRGGTEHYEQYF

J gene: TRBJ2-5
V gene: TRBV4-1
CDR3 protein: CASSHDPRTGWEETQYF

J gene: TRBJ1-2
V gene: TRBV19
CDR3 protein: CASSIDQDRHYGYTF

J gene: TRBJ2-7
V gene: TRBV27
CDR3 protein: CASSPFSGVTFYEQYF

J gene: TRBJ2-7
V gene: TRBV4-1
CDR3 protein: CASSQVPPGQLSNEQYF

J gene: TRBJ1-1
V gene: TRBV5-4
CDR3 protein: CASSLAPRRGRGRVTEAFF

J gene: TRBJ1-2
V gene: TRBV12-5
CDR3 protein: CASGLGTFHGYTF

J gene: TRBJ2-1
V gene: TRBV18
CDR3 protein: CASSPIRQGTYNEQFF

J gene: TRBJ1-1
V gene: TRBV5-8
CDR3 protein: CASSLRGGTEAFF

J gene: TRBJ1-1
V gene: TRBV28
CDR3 protein: CASSSSGTAEAFF

J gene: TRBJ1-2
V gene: TRBV6-1
CDR3 protein: CASSQTGFDYGYTF

J gene: TRBJ1-5
V gene: TRBV30
CDR3 protein: CAWSVLGGGQPQHF

J gene: TRBJ2-1
V gene: TRBV7-6
CDR3 protein: CASSLKKTGYNEQFF

J gene: TRBJ2-2
V gene: TRBV4-2
CDR3 protein: CASSQRRGGIGELFF